This is a list of T cell receptor beta chains from one sample in a study of blood T cells in healthy people across ages. TCRdb independently ran MiXCR on the 5' RACE reads; one entry per CDR3 protein. The table lists about 630,000 distinct CDR3 sequences, roughly 21% of them singletons. The sequencing sample was made of blood. These TCRs come from a man in his sixties or seventies in good health. Both conserved end residues are part of each CDR3. Each record gives: clone size, V gene, D gene, J gene, CDR3 protein, CDR3 DNA. The D gene is left open where the match is weak. Clone sizes are given selectively: once, few, many, or a class where the clone is expanded.

few	TRBV4-1	.	TRBJ2-1	CASMAGTNEQFF	TGCGCCAGCATGGCGGGAACCAATGAGCAGTTCTTC
few	TRBV11-2	TRBD1	TRBJ2-2	CASSSIRGQDHTGELFF	TGTGCCAGCAGCTCCATACGGGGACAGGACCACACCGGGGAGCTGTTTTTT
.	TRBV29-1	.	TRBJ1-2	CSVEVGATNYGYTF	TGCAGCGTTGAAGTAGGCGCAACTAACTATGGCTACACCTTC
few	TRBV29-1	TRBD2	TRBJ2-2	CSAGLAVGELFF	TGCAGCGCGGGGCTAGCGGTCGGGGAGCTGTTTTTT
.	TRBV24-1	.	TRBJ2-1	CTTSEGTGSKSSYNEQFF	TGTACCACCAGTGAGGGGACTGGCTCAAAGAGCTCCTACAATGAGCAGTTCTTC
.	TRBV24-1	.	TRBJ1-4	CATSDPRQDNEKLFF	TGTGCCACCAGTGATCCCCGACAGGATAATGAAAAACTGTTTTTT
.	TRBV7-2	TRBD1	TRBJ2-3	CASSLAGTAKGTDTQYF	TGTGCCAGCAGCTTAGCAGGGACAGCTAAGGGAACAGATACGCAGTATTTT
.	TRBV5-1	.	TRBJ2-2	CASSPTTDPGELFF	TGCGCCAGCAGTCCTACGACCGACCCCGGGGAGCTGTTTTTT
.	TRBV3-1	.	TRBJ1-5	CASSQDLGDGNQPQHF	TGTGCCAGCAGCCAAGATTTGGGGGACGGCAATCAGCCCCAGCATTTT
few	TRBV6-5	TRBD1	TRBJ1-6	CASNDRGSHNSPLHF	TGTGCCAGCAATGACAGGGGCTCCCATAATTCACCCCTCCACTTT
.	TRBV5-1	TRBD1	TRBJ2-7	CASSTGGSYEQYF	TGCGCCAGCAGCACAGGGGGCTCCTACGAGCAGTACTTC
few	TRBV4-1	TRBD1	TRBJ2-7	CASSQGGTGDYEQYF	TGCGCCAGCAGCCAAGGCGGGACAGGGGACTACGAGCAGTACTTC
few	TRBV20-1	TRBD2	TRBJ2-1	CSAISVTSGYNEQFF	TGCAGTGCCATTAGTGTGACTAGCGGTTACAATGAGCAGTTCTTC
few	TRBV12-3/TRBV12-4	TRBD2	TRBJ2-6	CASSFAGTTLRLSGANVLTF	TGTGCCAGCAGTTTCGCCGGGACTACCCTCCGCCTCTCTGGGGCCAACGTCCTGACTTTC
.	TRBV3-1	TRBD1	TRBJ2-1	CASSPGQGGDNEQFF	TGTGCCAGCAGCCCGGGACAGGGAGGTGATAATGAGCAGTTCTTC
.	TRBV2	.	TRBJ2-5	CASSSSRGVQETQYF	TGTGCCAGCAGCTCATCAAGAGGGGTCCAAGAGACCCAGTACTTC
.	TRBV20-1	TRBD2	TRBJ2-1	CSARKTSGRAYNEQFF	TGCAGTGCAAGAAAGACTAGCGGGAGGGCCTACAATGAGCAGTTCTTC
.	TRBV15	.	TRBJ2-7	CATSRSRNSYEQYF	TGTGCCACCAGCAGGTCCAGGAACTCCTACGAGCAGTACTTC
few	TRBV20-1	TRBD2	TRBJ2-3	CSARPTSGRKSTDTQYF	TGCAGTGCTAGGCCGACTAGCGGGAGAAAAAGCACAGATACGCAGTATTTT
few	TRBV7-8	.	TRBJ1-2	CASSLGEEGNYGYTF	TGTGCCAGCAGCTTAGGGGAGGAGGGGAACTATGGCTACACCTTC
many	TRBV2	.	TRBJ2-5	CASSRVRQETQYF	TGTGCCAGCAGTCGGGTCCGGCAAGAGACCCAGTACTTC
few	TRBV4-1	.	TRBJ1-5	CASSQAGTNQPQHF	TGCGCCAGCAGCCAAGCAGGGACCAATCAGCCCCAGCATTTT
.	TRBV7-2	TRBD1	TRBJ1-2	CASSSTGGRSYTF	TGTGCCAGCAGCTCGACAGGGGGGAGGTCGTACACCTTC
few	TRBV21-1	.	TRBJ2-7	CASSKGWGEQYF	TGTGCCAGCAGCAAAGGGTGGGGCGAGCAGTACTTC
.	TRBV28	.	TRBJ2-5	CASSPPGPAYQETQYF	TGTGCCAGCAGTCCCCCTGGACCAGCGTACCAAGAGACCCAGTACTTC
many	TRBV15	.	TRBJ2-1	CATSRVLTSYNEQFF	TGTGCCACCAGCAGAGTATTAACCTCCTACAATGAGCAGTTCTTC
few	TRBV7-8	.	TRBJ2-1	CASSLGSGVRRGRNEQFF	TGTGCCAGCAGCTTAGGGTCAGGGGTCCGGAGGGGGAGGAATGAGCAGTTCTTC
few	TRBV10-3	.	TRBJ2-1	CAISGTAYNEQFF	TGTGCCATCAGTGGGACCGCATACAATGAGCAGTTCTTC
.	TRBV5-1	TRBD2	TRBJ2-2	CASSIISGTSGTAGELFF	TGCGCCAGCAGCATAATCTCCGGGACTAGCGGGACGGCCGGGGAGCTGTTTTTT
.	TRBV20-1	TRBD2	TRBJ2-3	CSARETSGEAGTQYF	TGCAGTGCTAGGGAGACTAGCGGGGAGGCGGGTACGCAGTATTTT
few	TRBV2	TRBD2	TRBJ2-7	CASSGFLAGTNYEQYF	TGTGCCAGCAGTGGTTTTTTGGCGGGGACTAACTACGAGCAGTACTTC
.	TRBV6-1	.	TRBJ2-7	CASYGLETYEQYF	TGTGCCAGCTACGGACTTGAGACCTACGAGCAGTACTTC
.	TRBV7-3	.	TRBJ2-3	CASRQAVSDTQYF	TGTGCCAGCAGGCAAGCGGTCTCGGATACGCAGTATTTT
many	TRBV2	.	TRBJ2-1	CATPNYYNEQFF	TGTGCCACCCCGAACTACTACAATGAGCAGTTCTTC
.	TRBV5-1	.	TRBJ2-2	CASSQQGQINTGELFF	TGCGCCAGCAGCCAACAAGGACAGATTAACACCGGGGAGCTGTTTTTT
few	TRBV28	.	TRBJ1-1	CASSPPKGGVTEAFF	TGTGCCAGCAGCCCACCCAAGGGGGGAGTCACTGAAGCTTTCTTT
once	TRBV7-2	.	TRBJ1-3	CASSLGFSSGNTIYF	TGTGCCAGCAGCTTAGGGTTTAGCTCTGGAAACACCATATATTTT
.	TRBV6-6	TRBD1	TRBJ2-1	CASNEDRTYNEQFF	TGTGCCAGCAACGAGGACAGGACTTACAATGAGCAGTTCTTC
.	TRBV15	TRBD1	TRBJ1-4	CATSREGAREKLFF	TGTGCCACCAGCAGGGAGGGGGCGCGGGAAAAACTGTTTTTT
few	TRBV10-3	.	TRBJ2-1	CAISDVGTYNEQFF	TGTGCCATCAGTGATGTGGGGACCTACAATGAGCAGTTCTTC
few	TRBV29-1	.	TRBJ2-7	CSAGGSTAEQYF	TGCAGTGCTGGGGGAAGTACCGCCGAGCAGTACTTC
.	TRBV11-2	TRBD1	TRBJ2-2	CASSHAGTGHTGELFF	TGTGCCAGCAGCCACGCCGGGACAGGGCATACCGGGGAGCTGTTTTTT
many	TRBV7-8	TRBD1	TRBJ1-4	CASRLDRVNEKLFF	TGTGCCAGCAGACTCGACAGGGTTAATGAAAAACTGTTTTTT
.	TRBV5-6	.	TRBJ2-5	CASSLGPRLSETQYF	TGTGCCAGCAGCTTGGGACCCAGGCTCTCGGAGACCCAGTACTTC
.	TRBV27	.	TRBJ1-4	CASSLYWAPNEKLFF	TGTGCCAGCAGTTTGTACTGGGCACCTAATGAAAAACTGTTTTTT
.	TRBV27	.	TRBJ2-1	CASSSPIDNEQFF	TGTGCCAGCAGCTCTCCTATAGACAATGAGCAGTTCTTC
many	TRBV29-1	TRBD2	TRBJ2-1	CSVVFGTSGSNEQFF	TGCAGCGTTGTATTCGGGACTAGCGGGAGCAATGAGCAGTTCTTC
few	TRBV20-1	.	TRBJ2-1	CSARSGRAGQDEQFF	TGCAGTGCTAGAAGTGGGAGAGCAGGACAAGATGAGCAGTTCTTC
.	TRBV3-1	TRBD1	TRBJ2-2	CASSQAKGARHTGELFF	TGTGCCAGCAGCCAAGCAAAGGGGGCTAGGCACACCGGGGAGCTGTTTTTT
few	TRBV4-3	.	TRBJ2-1	CASSLEPTGYNEQFF	TGCGCCAGCAGCCTAGAGCCCACGGGTTACAATGAGCAGTTCTTC
.	TRBV14	TRBD1	TRBJ2-7	CASSQGTGTVTYEQYF	TGTGCCAGCAGCCAAGGGACGGGGACAGTGACCTACGAGCAGTACTTC